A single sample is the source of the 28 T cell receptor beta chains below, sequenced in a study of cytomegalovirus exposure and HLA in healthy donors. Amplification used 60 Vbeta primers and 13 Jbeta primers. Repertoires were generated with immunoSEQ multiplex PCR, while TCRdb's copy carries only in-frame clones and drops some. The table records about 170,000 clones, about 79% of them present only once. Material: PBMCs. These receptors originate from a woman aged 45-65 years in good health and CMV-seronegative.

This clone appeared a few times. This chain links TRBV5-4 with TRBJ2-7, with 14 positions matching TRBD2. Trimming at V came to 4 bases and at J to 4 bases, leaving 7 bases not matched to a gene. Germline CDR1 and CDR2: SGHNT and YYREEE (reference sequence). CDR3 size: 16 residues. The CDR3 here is CASSPRTSGRNYEQYF. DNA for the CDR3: TGTGCCAGCAGCCCGCGGACTAGCGGGAGGAATTACGAGCAGTACTTC.

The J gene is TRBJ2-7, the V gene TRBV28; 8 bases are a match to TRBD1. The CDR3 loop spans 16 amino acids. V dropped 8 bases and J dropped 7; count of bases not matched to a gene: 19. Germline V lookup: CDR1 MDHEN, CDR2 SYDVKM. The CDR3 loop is CASHPPGTGGVNEQYF. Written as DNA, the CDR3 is TGTGCCAGCCACCCTCCCGGGACAGGCGGGGTTAATGAGCAGTACTTC.

The CDR3, as DNA: TGTGCCAGCAGCTTGGTGGGAGCGGGAGTGTCTAGCGAGCAGTACTTC. This encodes CASSLVGAGVSSEQYF. V usage is TRBV5-6 and J usage is TRBJ2-7; 8 bases agree with TRBD2. CDR1 and CDR2 (germline): SGHDT, YYEEEE. This CDR3 comprises 16 residues. J lost 6 bases, V lost 0 bases, and 11 bases had no gene match.

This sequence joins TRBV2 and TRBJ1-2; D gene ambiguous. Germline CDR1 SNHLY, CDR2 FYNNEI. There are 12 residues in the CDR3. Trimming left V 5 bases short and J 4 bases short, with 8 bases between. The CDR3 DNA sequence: TGTGCCAGCAGTCAGGTGATCTATGGCTACACCTTC. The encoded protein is CASSQVIYGYTF.

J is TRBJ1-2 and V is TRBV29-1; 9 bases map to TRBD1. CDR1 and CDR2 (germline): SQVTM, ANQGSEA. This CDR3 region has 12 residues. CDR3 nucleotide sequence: TGCATCGCAAGGGACAGGGAATATGGCTACACCTTC. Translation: CIARDREYGYTF.

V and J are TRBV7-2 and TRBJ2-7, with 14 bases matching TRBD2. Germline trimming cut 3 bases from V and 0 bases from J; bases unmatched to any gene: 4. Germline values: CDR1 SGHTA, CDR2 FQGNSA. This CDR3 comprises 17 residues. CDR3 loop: CASSFGTSGGSSYEQYF. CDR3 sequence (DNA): TGTGCCAGCAGCTTCGGGACTAGCGGGGGTAGCTCCTACGAGCAGTACTTC.

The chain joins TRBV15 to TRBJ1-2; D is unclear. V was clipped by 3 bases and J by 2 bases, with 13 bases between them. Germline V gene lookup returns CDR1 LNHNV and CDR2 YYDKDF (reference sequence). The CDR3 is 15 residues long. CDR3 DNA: TGTGCCACCAGCAGCCCTTTACACCGAAACTATGGCTACACCTTC. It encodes CATSSPLHRNYGYTF.

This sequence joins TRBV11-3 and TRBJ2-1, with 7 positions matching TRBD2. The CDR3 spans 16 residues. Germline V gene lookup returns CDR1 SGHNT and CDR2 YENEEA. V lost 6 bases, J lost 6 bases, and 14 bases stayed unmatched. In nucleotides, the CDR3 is TGTGCCAGCAGTCCGATTGGTGGCGGGAGAAGCAATGAGCAGTTCTTC. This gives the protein CASSPIGGGRSNEQFF. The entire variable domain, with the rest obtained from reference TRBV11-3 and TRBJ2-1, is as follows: EAGVVQSPRYKIIEKKQPVAFWCNPISGHNTLYWYLQNLGQGPELLIRYENEEAVDDSQLPKDRFSAERLKGVDSTLKIQPAELGDSAVYLCASSPIGGGRSNEQFFGPGTRLTVL.

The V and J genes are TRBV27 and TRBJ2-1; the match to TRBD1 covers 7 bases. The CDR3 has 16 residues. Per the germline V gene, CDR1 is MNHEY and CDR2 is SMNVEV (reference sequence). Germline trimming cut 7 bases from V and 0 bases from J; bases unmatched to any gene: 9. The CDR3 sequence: CASNGRGTPSYNEQFF. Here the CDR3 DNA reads TGTGCCAGCAACGGCAGGGGGACACCCTCCTACAATGAGCAGTTCTTC.

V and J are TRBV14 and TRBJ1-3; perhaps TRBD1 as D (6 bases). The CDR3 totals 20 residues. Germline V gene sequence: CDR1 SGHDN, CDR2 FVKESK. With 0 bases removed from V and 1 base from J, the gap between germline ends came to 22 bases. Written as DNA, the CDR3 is TGTGCCAGCAGCCAAGATCCGCGACAGGCGGGAGGTTGGTCTGGAAACACCATATATTTT. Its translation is CASSQDPRQAGGWSGNTIYF.

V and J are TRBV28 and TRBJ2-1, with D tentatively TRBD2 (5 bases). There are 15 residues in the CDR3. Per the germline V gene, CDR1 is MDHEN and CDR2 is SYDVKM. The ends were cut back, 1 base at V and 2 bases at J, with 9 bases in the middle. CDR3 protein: CASSLSRGTYNEQFF. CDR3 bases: TGTGCCAGCAGTTTATCTCGGGGAACCTACAATGAGCAGTTCTTC. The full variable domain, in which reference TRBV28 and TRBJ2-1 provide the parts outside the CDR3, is DVKVTQSSRYLVKRTGEKVFLECVQDMDHENMFWYRQDPGLGLRLIYFSYDVKMKEKGDIPEGYSVSREKKERFSLILESASTNQTSMYLCASSLSRGTYNEQFFGPGTRLTVL.

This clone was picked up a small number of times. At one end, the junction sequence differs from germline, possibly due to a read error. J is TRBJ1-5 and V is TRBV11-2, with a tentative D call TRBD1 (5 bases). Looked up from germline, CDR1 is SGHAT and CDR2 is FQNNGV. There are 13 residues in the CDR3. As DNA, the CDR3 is TGTGCCAGCAGCCTAGAAAGGGGTCAGCCCCAGCATTTT. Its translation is CASSLERGQPQHF.

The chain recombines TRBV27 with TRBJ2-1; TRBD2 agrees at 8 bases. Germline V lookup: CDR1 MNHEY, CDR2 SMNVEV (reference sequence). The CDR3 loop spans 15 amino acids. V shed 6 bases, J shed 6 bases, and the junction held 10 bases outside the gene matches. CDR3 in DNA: TGTGCCAGCAGACAACTAGCGGATCTCCGCAATGAGCAGTTCTTC. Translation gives CASRQLADLRNEQFF.

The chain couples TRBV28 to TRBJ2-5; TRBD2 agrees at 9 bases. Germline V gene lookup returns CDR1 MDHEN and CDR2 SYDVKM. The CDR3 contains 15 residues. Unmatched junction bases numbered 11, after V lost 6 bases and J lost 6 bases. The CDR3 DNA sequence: TGTGCCAGCAGGGGAGCGGGGGGCAAGTTAAAGACCCAGTACTTC. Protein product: CASRGAGGKLKTQYF.

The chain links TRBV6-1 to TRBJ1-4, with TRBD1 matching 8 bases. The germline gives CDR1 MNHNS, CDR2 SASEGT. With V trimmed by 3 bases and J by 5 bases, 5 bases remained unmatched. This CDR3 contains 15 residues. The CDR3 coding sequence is TGTGCCAGCAGTGAGGGGGACAGGTTCAATGAAAAACTGTTTTTT. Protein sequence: CASSEGDRFNEKLFF.

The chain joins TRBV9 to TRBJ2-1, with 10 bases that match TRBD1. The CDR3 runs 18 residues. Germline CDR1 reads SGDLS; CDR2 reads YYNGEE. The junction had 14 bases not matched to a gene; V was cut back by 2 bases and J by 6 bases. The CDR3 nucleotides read TGTGCCAGCAGCGTGAGGAGACAGGGGGCGCGGACGGGCAATGAGCAGTTCTTC. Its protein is CASSVRRQGARTGNEQFF.

In nucleotides, the CDR3 is TGTGCCAGCAGCTTAAGGGGATTAACTAATGAAAAACTGTTTTTT. It codes for CASSLRGLTNEKLFF. The chain carries TRBV7-8 and TRBJ1-4, with a weak D call TRBD1 (5 bases). CDR3 length equals 15 residues. Trimming took 2 bases from V and 1 from J, leaving 8 bases between them. Per the germline V gene, CDR1 is SGHVS and CDR2 is FQNEAQ.

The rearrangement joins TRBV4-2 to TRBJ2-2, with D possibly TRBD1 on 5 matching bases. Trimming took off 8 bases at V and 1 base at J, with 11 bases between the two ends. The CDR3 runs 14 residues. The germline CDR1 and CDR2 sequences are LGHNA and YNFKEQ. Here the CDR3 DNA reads TGTGCCAGCTCCTGGGGCTTGAACACCGGGGAGCTGTTTTTT. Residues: CASSWGLNTGELFF.

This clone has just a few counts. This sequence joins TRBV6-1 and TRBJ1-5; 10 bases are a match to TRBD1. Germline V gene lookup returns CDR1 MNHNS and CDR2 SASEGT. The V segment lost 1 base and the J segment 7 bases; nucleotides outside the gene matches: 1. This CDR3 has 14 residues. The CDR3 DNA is TGTGCCAGCAGTGAAGGGACAGGGGGGCAGCCCCAGCATTTT. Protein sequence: CASSEGTGGQPQHF.

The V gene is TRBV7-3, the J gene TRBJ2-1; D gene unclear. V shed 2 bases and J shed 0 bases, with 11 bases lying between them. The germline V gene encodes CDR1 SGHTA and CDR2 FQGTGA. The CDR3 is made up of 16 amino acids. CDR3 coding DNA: TGTGCCAGCAGCTTATTGGAGAGAAGCTCCTACAATGAGCAGTTCTTC. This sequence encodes CASSLLERSSYNEQFF.

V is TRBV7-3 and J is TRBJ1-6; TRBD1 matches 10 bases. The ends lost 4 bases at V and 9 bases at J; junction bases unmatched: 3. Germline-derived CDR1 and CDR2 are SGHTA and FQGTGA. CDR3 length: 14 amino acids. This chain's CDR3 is CASSSGTGVSPLHF. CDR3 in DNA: TGTGCCAGCAGCTCGGGGACAGGGGTTTCACCCCTCCACTTT.

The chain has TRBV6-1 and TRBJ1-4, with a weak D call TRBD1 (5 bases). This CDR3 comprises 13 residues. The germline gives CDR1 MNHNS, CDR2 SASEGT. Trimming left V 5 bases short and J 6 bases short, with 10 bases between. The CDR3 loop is CASSSGADEKLFF. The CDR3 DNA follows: TGTGCCAGCAGTAGTGGGGCGGATGAAAAACTGTTTTTT.

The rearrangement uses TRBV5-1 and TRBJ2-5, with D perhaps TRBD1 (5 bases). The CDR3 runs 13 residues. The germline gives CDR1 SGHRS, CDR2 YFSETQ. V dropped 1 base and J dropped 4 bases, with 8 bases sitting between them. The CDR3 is CASSLLQGETQYF. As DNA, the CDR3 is TGCGCCAGCAGCTTGTTGCAGGGAGAGACCCAGTACTTC.

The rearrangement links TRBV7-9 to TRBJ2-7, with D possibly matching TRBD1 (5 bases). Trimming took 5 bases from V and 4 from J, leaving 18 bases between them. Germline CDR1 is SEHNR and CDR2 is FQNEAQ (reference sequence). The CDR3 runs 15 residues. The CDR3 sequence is CASSQGPHSVYEQYF. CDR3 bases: TGTGCCAGCAGCCAGGGCCCGCACTCCGTATACGAGCAGTACTTC.

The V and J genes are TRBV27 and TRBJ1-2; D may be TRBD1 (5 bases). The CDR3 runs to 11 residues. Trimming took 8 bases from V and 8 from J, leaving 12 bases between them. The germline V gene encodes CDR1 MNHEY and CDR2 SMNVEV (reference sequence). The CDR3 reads CASGTGDGYTF. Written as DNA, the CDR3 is TGTGCCAGCGGAACGGGGGACGGCTACACCTTC.

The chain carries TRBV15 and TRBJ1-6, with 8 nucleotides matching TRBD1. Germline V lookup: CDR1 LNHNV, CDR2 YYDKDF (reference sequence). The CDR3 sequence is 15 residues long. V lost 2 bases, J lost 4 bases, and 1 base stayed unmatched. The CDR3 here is CATSRRTGYNSPLHF. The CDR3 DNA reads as TGTGCCACCAGCAGAAGGACAGGGTATAATTCACCCCTCCACTTT.

CDR3 in DNA: TGTGCCTCCCGGGACAGCTCCTACGAGCAGTACTTC. Translated: CASRDSSYEQYF. The V call is TRBV30, the J call TRBJ2-7; 7 bases agree with TRBD1. Germline V gives CDR1 GTSNPN, CDR2 SVGIG (reference sequence). CDR3 size: 12 residues. V gave up 7 bases and J gave up 0 bases; unmatched junction bases: 3.

The CDR3 DNA follows: TGTGCCTGGGCCCGGGACAGACTGAACACAGATACGCAGTATTTT. This sequence encodes CAWARDRLNTDTQYF. This chain connects TRBV30 to TRBJ2-3, with 7 bases aligning to TRBD1. The CDR3 spans 15 residues. Germline trimming cut 5 bases from V and 2 bases from J; bases unmatched to any gene: 10. Germline CDR1 reads GTSNPN; CDR2 reads SVGIG (reference sequence).